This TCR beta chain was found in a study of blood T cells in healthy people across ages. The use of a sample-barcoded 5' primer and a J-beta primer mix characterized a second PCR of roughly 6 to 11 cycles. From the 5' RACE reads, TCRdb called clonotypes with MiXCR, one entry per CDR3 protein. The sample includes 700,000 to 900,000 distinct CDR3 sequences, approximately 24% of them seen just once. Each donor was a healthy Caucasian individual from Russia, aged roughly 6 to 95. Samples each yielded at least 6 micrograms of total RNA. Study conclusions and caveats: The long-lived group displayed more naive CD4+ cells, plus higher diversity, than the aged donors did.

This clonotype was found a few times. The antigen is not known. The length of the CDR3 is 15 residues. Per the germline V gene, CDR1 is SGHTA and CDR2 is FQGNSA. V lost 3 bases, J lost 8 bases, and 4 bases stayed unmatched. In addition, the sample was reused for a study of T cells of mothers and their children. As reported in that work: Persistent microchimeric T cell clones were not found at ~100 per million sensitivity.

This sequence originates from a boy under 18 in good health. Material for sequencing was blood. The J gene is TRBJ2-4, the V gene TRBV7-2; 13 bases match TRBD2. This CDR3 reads CASSFWTSGGDIQYF. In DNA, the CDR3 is TGTGCCAGCAGCTTCTGGACTAGCGGGGGCGACATTCAGTACTTC.